Presented here are 8 T cell receptor beta chains from one specimen sequenced in a study of blood T cell repertoires in COVID-19. The protocol was immunoSEQ multiplex PCR, while the TCRdb copy is restricted to in-frame clones and leaves out a portion. This sample carries about 310,000 clones, 85% of them seen once, and the ten largest clones take 1.5% to 2%. The sample comprised PBMCs or T cells enriched from blood (not recorded which). The receptors here all came from a woman aged 25 to 39 who had been exposed to COVID-19.

The chain uses TRBV7-2 and TRBJ2-2; 10 nucleotides align to TRBD2. The CDR3 runs 15 residues. Trimming removed 2 bases from V and 8 bases from J; junction bases left unmatched: 5. Per the germline V gene, CDR1 is SGHTA and CDR2 is FQGNSA. CDR3 coding DNA: TGTGCCAGCAGCTTAACCGTGACTAGCGGGGGGGAGCTGTTTTTT. Its protein product is CASSLTVTSGGELFF.

This clone was picked up one time. V usage is TRBV3-1 (or the pseudogene TRBV3-2) and J usage is TRBJ2-1; TRBD2 matches at 9 bases. The CDR3 has 14 residues. The trim removed 5 bases at V and 7 bases at J, leaving 6 bases unmatched. Per the germline V gene, CDR1 is LGHDT and CDR2 is YNNKEL (reference sequence). The CDR3, as DNA: TGTGCCAGCAGCGGGGGACTAGCTATAAATGAGCAGTTCTTC. Its protein is CASSGGLAINEQFF.

The chain uses TRBV19 and TRBJ1-1; TRBD1 might be the D (5 bases). The V gene's germline CDR1 is LNHDA and CDR2 SQIVND (reference sequence). CDR3 size: 17 residues. V was shortened by 1 base and J by 4 bases, with 19 bases between the two germline ends. In DNA, the CDR3 is TGTGCCAGTAGTATAGGACTTCGGAGCGGGGGGGTCACTGAAGCTTTCTTT. It yields the protein CASSIGLRSGGVTEAFF.

This clone appeared a few times. The chain uses TRBV6-6 and TRBJ2-1; TRBD2 agrees at 11 bases. The CDR3 covers 15 residues. Germline CDR1 reads MNHNY; CDR2 reads SVGAGI (reference sequence). Trimming removed 6 bases from V and 8 bases from J; junction bases left unmatched: 9. The chain's CDR3 is CASRETSGRRYEQFF. CDR3 DNA sequence: TGTGCCAGCAGAGAAACTAGCGGGAGAAGGTATGAGCAGTTCTTC.

This sequence joins TRBV10-3 and TRBJ1-3; maybe TRBD1 (5 bases). This CDR3 has 13 amino acids. The germline CDR1 and CDR2 sequences are ENHRY and SYGVKD. The germline V and J ends were trimmed by 7 bases and 0 bases, with 7 bases remaining between them. The CDR3 region has the DNA TGTGCCATCACTGACAGCTCTGGAAACACCATATATTTT. Protein sequence: CAITDSSGNTIYF.

The gene calls are TRBV29-1 and TRBJ2-2, with D possibly TRBD2 on 6 matching bases. The CDR3 loop spans 12 amino acids. The V end lost 3 bases, the J end lost 8 bases, and 10 bases lay between the germline ends. Germline CDR1 and CDR2: SQVTM and ANQGSEA. The DNA of the CDR3 is TGCAGCGTTGACCCTCGGGGGGGGGAGCTGTTTTTT. Translating it yields CSVDPRGGELFF.

The chain links TRBV6-2 or TRBV6-3 to TRBJ2-1, with 13 nucleotides matching TRBD2. Germline V lookup: CDR1 MNHEY, CDR2 SVGEGT. The CDR3 is 13 amino acids. V gave up 7 bases and J gave up 15 bases; unmatched junction bases: 9. The CDR3 nucleotides read TGTGCCAGCAACCCAGGGACTAGCGGGGAGGGGTTCTTC. It yields the protein CASNPGTSGEGFF.

The V and J genes are TRBV28 and TRBJ1-1; TRBD1 matches 7 bases. V shed 2 bases and J 5 bases; nucleotides not matched to a gene: 5. The germline gives CDR1 MDHEN, CDR2 SYDVKM. The CDR3 has 14 residues. The CDR3 sequence is CASSLRGRITEAFF. CDR3 sequence (DNA): TGTGCCAGCAGTTTAAGGGGGCGCATTACTGAAGCTTTCTTT.